This T cell receptor beta chain was profiled in a study of Ad26.COV2.S vaccination and SARS-CoV-2 variants (dated by TCRdb to the early 2020s). About the investigation overall: Donors in the vaccine arm were drawn from COV1001, a multicentre, randomized, double-blind, placebo-controlled phase I-IIa trial testing Ad26.COV2.S in healthy adults. Investigators remained blinded to trial group allocation during experiments and outcome assessment. A total of approximately 30 samples were included in the TCR-sequenced set, comprising roughly 19 Ad26.COV2.S vaccine recipients, 5 placebo recipients and 8 SARS-CoV-2 convalescent individuals. Ad26.COV2.S was administered intramuscularly at a dose of 5x10^10 or 1x10^11 viral particles, either as one shot or as two shots given 56 days apart. Trial participants were randomized into five groups of five: low-dose or high-dose Ad26.COV2.S given once or twice, or placebo on both occasions. Sequencing of the TCRbeta repertoire served to evaluate the specificity and breadth of SARS-CoV-2-reactive T cell receptors following Ad26.COV2.S vaccination. The study at large found these results: After vaccination, substantial breadth of spike-specific CD8+ and CD4+ T cell responses was reported. Spike-specific TCR breadth was higher in Ad26.COV2.S recipients than in placebo recipients (P = 0.0014). Comparing responses between vaccine doses or regimens was not something the study was powered to do. The authors noted that total T cell responses may have been underestimated by the TCR breadth and depth analyses. Comparable non-spike TCR breadth was observed between vaccine and placebo recipients, consistent with only spike being contained in the vaccine.

The germline V gene encodes CDR1 LNHDA and CDR2 SQIVND (reference sequence). The CDR3 starts with the cysteine, ends with the phenylalanine, and has 17 residues. Of the read, only the CDR3 DNA is kept; its 51 bases are in frame from base 1. Trimming at the junction amounts to 4 bases on V and 0 bases on J, and the germline ends lie 16 bases apart. TCRbeta CDR3 regions were sequenced with the immunoSEQ Assay. After extraction, genomic DNA underwent amplification by bias-controlled multiplex PCR, followed by high-throughput sequencing. In the original analysis: Collapsing and filtering of sequences were performed to quantify the absolute abundance of each unique TCRbeta CDR3 region. Usable DNA was measured by amplifying reference genes present in all nucleated cells, and TCRbeta template counts were normalized to that usable DNA to estimate T cell fraction. Repertoire TCRs were annotated as SARS-CoV-2-specific by exact matching of V gene, CDR3 amino acid sequence and J gene to a known reactive TCR set. The reference SARS-CoV-2 TCR set was derived from MIRA and filtered for enrichment in COVID-19-positive ImmuneCODE repertoires, a step that removed public or cross-reactive TCRs. Using the MIRA antigens, annotated TCRs were further analysed by specific ORF or by position within an ORF. Depth was the summed frequency of annotated unique rearrangements, while breadth was defined as annotated unique rearrangements over total unique productive rearrangements. TCR breadth was compared between groups using two-sided Wilcoxon rank-sum tests. TCRdb's version of the immuneACCESS table is confined to in-frame rearrangements and falls short of the full clone set. An unresolved V gene accounts for under half of the shortfall where checked; the remainder is of unknown origin. The V and J calls and the clone size are those of that table, but D and trimming were determined from the DNA. Present in this sample are around 300,000 clones, around 90% of which were seen just once. 5.5% of the sample is held by the ten biggest clonotypes.

This specimen's treatment or condition label, interpreted: over 15 received Ad26.COV2.S at low or high dose, single or two shots; a few received placebo; per-sample allocation not given. For vaccine and placebo recipients, the sequenced repertoires came from samples collected on day 63 after the first injection. Cohort 1b enrolled some 25 adults aged 18-55 years at a single site in Boston, USA, between 29 July and 7 August 2020. Ad26.COV2.S was a replication-incompetent adenovirus type 26 vector that expressed a prefusion-stabilized SARS-CoV-2 spike protein derived from the original Wuhan strain. This clone has a handful of counts. Its antigen remains unidentified. It has no much larger one-base neighbor in the sample; base qualities were not kept.

The chain is made from TRBV19 and TRBJ1-3, with no confidently assigned D gene. The source is a person aged 18-60 years who received the Ad26.COV2.S COVID-19 vaccine or a placebo. Source: peripheral blood, taken in a trial of Ad26.COV2.S vaccine versus placebo. Here is the DNA: TGTGCCAGTAGTAATATCCGGAGTTACCCCTCTGGAAACACCATATATTTT. Protein translation: CASSNIRSYPSGNTIYF.